Below, 3 T cell receptor beta chains from the same sample are listed, as sequenced in a study of blood T cell repertoires in COVID-19. Clones were sequenced by immunoSEQ multiplex PCR, and TCRdb holds only the in-frame ones, with some missing. The sample includes 180,000 or so clones, 76% of them seen just once. The specimen was peripheral blood. Receptors were obtained from a woman aged 45-59 years with active or convalescent COVID-19.

The V gene is TRBV19, the J gene TRBJ1-3; TRBD1 aligns across 9 bases. Germline-derived CDR1 and CDR2 are LNHDA and SQIVND (reference sequence). This CDR3 has 17 residues. Germline trimming cut 4 bases from V and 1 base from J; bases unmatched to any gene: 8. CDR3 nucleotides: TGTGCCAGTAGTAAGAACCGGGACAGGGATTCTGGAAACACCATATATTTT. Translation gives CASSKNRDRDSGNTIYF.

On this clone: The identical CDR3 is also encoded by other nucleotide sequences in the sample. The rearrangement uses TRBV6-2 or TRBV6-3 and TRBJ2-1; TRBD2 matches 10 bases. Trimming removed 4 bases from V and 3 bases from J; junction bases left unmatched: 6. CDR3 length: 16 amino acids. Germline CDR1 reads MNHEY; CDR2 reads SVGEGT. DNA of the CDR3: TGTGCCAGCAGTTCCCTTAGCGGGGGGCTCTACAATGAGCAGTTCTTC. This sequence encodes CASSSLSGGLYNEQFF.

This chain links TRBV6-2 or TRBV6-3 with TRBJ1-5, with D perhaps TRBD1 (6 bases). Per germline, CDR1 MNHEY and CDR2 SVGEGT. The CDR3 has 15 amino acids. V lost 4 bases and J lost 1, with 11 bases in between. This CDR3 reads CASSSLDRSNQPQHF. In DNA, the CDR3 is TGTGCCAGCAGTTCCCTGGACAGAAGCAATCAGCCCCAGCATTTT.